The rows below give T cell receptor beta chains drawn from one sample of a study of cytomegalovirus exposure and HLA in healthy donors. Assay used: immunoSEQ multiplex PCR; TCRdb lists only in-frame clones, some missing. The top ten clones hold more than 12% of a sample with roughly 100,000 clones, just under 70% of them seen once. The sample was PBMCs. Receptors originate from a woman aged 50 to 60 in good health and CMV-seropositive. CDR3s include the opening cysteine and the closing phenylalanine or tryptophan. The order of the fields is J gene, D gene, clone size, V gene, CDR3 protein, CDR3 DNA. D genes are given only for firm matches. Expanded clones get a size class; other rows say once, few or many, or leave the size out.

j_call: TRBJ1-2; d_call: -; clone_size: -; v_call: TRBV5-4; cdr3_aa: CASSRQATTQENGYTF; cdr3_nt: TGTGCCAGCAGCCGACAGGCTACAACACAGGAGAATGGCTACACCTTC
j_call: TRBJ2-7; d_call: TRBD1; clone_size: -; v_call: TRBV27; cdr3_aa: CASSRSRDRVALYEQYF; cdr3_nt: TGTGCCAGCAGTCGGTCCCGGGACAGGGTAGCTCTTTACGAGCAGTACTTC
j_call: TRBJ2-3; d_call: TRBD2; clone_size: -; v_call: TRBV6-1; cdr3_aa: CASNLAGEREDTQYF; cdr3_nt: TGTGCCAGCAACCTAGCGGGAGAGAGGGAAGATACGCAGTATTTT
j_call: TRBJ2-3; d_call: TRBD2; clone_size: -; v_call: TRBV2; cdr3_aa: CASSERLAGGSTQYF; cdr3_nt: TGTGCCAGCAGTGAGCGTTTAGCGGGAGGTTCTACGCAGTATTTT
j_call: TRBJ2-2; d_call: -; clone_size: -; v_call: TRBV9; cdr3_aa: CASSFGATNTGELFF; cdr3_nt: TGTGCCAGCAGCTTCGGAGCCACGAACACCGGGGAGCTGTTTTTT
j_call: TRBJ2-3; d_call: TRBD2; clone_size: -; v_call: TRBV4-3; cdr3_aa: CASSQGTSGRIPTDTQYF; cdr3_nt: TGCGCCAGCAGCCAAGGGACTAGCGGGAGAATCCCCACAGATACGCAGTATTTT
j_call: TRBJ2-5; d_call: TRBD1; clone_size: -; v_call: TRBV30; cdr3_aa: CAWSQDRGLQETQYF; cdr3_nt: TGTGCCTGGAGTCAGGACAGGGGGCTCCAAGAGACCCAGTACTTC
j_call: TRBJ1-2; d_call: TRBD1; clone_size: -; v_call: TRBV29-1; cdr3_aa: CSVVPADRGYGYTF; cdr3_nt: TGCAGCGTTGTTCCCGCGGACAGGGGATATGGCTACACCTTC
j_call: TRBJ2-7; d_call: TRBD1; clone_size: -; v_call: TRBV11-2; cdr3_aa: CASSLGMTGQGFYEQYF; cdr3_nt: TGTGCCAGCAGCTTGGGGATGACGGGACAGGGATTCTACGAGCAGTACTTC
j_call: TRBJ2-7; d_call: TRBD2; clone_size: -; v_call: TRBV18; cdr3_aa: CASSVERDQNEQYF; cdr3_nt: TGTGCCAGCTCGGTCGAGCGGGATCAAAACGAGCAGTACTTC
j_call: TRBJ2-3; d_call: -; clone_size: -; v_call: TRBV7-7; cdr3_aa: CASSFTATDTQYF; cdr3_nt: TGTGCCAGCAGCTTTACAGCCACAGATACGCAGTATTTT
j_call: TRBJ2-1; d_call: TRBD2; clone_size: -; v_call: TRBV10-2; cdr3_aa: CASSPTSYGEQFF; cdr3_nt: TGCGCCAGCAGTCCGACTAGCTATGGTGAGCAGTTCTTC
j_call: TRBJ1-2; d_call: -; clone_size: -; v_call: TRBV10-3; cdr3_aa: CAISGRQSLYGYTF; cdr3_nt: TGTGCCATCAGTGGCCGACAGTCTCTCTATGGCTACACCTTC
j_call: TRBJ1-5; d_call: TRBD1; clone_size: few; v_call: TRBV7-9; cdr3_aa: CASSLVDGTGVNQPQHF; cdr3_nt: TGTGCCAGCAGCTTAGTAGACGGGACAGGGGTCAATCAGCCCCAGCATTTT
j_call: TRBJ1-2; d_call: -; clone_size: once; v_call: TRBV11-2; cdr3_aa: CASSLHTGTPYGYTF; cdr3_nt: TGTGCCAGCAGCTTGCACACCGGGACACCCTATGGCTACACCTTC
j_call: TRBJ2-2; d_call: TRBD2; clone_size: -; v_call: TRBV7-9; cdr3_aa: CASSLPGLAGTGELFF; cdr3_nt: TGTGCCAGCAGCTTACCGGGACTAGCGGGAACCGGGGAGCTGTTTTTT
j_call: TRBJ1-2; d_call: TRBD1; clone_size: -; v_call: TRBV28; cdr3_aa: CASKWGGTGVGYGYTF; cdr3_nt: TGTGCCAGCAAATGGGGGGGGACAGGGGTTGGCTATGGCTACACCTTC
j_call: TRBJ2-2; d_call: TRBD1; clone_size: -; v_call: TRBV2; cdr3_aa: CASSETRTGTGELFF; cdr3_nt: TGTGCCAGCAGTGAAACCAGGACAGGCACCGGGGAGCTGTTTTTT
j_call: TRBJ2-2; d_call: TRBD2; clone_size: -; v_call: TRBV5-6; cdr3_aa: CASSTVAGGRTGELFF; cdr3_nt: TGTGCCAGCAGCACCGTAGCGGGAGGTCGAACCGGGGAGCTGTTTTTT
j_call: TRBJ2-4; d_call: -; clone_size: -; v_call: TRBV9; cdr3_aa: CASSPTGTRIYQNIQYF; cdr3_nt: TGTGCCAGCAGCCCTACAGGGACGAGAATTTACCAAAACATTCAGTACTTC
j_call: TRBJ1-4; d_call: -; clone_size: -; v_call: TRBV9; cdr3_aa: CASSTLPGGGTNEKLFF; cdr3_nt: TGTGCCAGCAGCACCCTCCCCGGTGGAGGGACTAATGAAAAACTGTTTTTT
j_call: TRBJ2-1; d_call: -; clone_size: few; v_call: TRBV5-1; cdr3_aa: CASSLDVLALEQFF; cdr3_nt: TGCGCCAGCAGCTTGGACGTGCTAGCGCTTGAGCAGTTCTTC
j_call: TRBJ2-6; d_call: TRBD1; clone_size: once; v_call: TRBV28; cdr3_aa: CASRRQGLSSGANVLTF; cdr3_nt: TGTGCCAGCAGGCGACAGGGCCTAAGCTCTGGGGCCAACGTCCTGACTTTC
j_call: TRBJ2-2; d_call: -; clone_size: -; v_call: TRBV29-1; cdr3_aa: CSVAGLENTGELFF; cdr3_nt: TGCAGCGTTGCAGGGCTGGAAAACACCGGGGAGCTGTTTTTT
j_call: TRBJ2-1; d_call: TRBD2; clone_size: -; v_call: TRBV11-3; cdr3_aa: CASSLAGGWRGEQFF; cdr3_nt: TGTGCCAGCAGCTTAGCGGGAGGCTGGAGAGGTGAGCAGTTCTTC
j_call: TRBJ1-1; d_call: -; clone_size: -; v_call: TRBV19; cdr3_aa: CASSIQGSGTEAFF; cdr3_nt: TGTGCCAGTAGTATCCAGGGGAGCGGCACTGAAGCTTTCTTT
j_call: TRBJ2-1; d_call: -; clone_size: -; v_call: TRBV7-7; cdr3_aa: CASSWSTRTEQFF; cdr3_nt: TGTGCTAGCAGCTGGAGTACTAGGACTGAGCAGTTCTTC
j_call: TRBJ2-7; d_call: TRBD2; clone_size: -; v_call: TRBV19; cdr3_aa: CASSIDSPRTSPYEQYF; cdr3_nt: TGTGCCAGTAGTATTGACAGTCCAAGGACTAGCCCCTACGAGCAGTACTTC
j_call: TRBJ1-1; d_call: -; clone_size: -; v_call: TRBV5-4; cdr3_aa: CASSVIGPGNTEAFF; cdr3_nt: TGTGCCAGCAGCGTCATTGGGCCAGGGAACACTGAAGCTTTCTTT
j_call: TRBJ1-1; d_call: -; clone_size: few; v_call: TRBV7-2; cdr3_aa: CASSLYTGNTEAFF; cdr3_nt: TGTGCCAGCAGCTTATATACAGGGAACACTGAAGCTTTCTTT
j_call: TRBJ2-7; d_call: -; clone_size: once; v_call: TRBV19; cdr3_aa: CASSRTSPTGSYEQYF; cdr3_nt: TGTGCCAGTAGTAGAACCTCACCGACAGGCTCCTACGAGCAGTACTTC
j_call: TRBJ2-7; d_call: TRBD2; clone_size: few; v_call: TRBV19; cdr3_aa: CASSSRGGTLSYEQYF; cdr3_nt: TGTGCCAGTAGTTCCCGGGGGGGGACCCTCTCCTACGAGCAGTACTTC
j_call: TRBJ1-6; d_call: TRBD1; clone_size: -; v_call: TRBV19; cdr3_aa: CASSSGHRGSNSPLHF; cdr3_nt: TGTGCCAGTAGTTCGGGACACAGGGGTAGTAATTCACCCCTCCACTTT
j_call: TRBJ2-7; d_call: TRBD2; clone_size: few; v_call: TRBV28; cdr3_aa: CAIRTSGSSWEQYF; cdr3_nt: TGTGCCATCCGGACTAGCGGGAGTTCTTGGGAGCAGTACTTC
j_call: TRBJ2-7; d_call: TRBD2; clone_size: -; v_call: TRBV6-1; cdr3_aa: CASRRLAGENEQYF; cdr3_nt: TGTGCCAGCAGAAGACTAGCGGGAGAGAACGAGCAGTACTTC
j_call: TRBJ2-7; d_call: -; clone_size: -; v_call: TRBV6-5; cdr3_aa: CASKGPGVNYEQYF; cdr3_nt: TGTGCCAGCAAGGGGCCGGGAGTTAACTACGAGCAGTACTTC
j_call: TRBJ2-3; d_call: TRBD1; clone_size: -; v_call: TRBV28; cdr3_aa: CASSRDRETDTQYF; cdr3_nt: TGTGCCAGCAGCCGGGACAGGGAGACAGATACGCAGTATTTT
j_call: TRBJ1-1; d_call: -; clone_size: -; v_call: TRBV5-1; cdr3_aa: CASSKGLVNTEAFF; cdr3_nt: TGCGCCAGCAGTAAGGGGCTAGTGAACACTGAAGCTTTCTTT
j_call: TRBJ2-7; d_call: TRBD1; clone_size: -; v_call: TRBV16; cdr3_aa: CASSQSMGTGAYEQYF; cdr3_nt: TGTGCCAGCAGCCAATCAATGGGGACAGGGGCCTACGAGCAGTACTTC
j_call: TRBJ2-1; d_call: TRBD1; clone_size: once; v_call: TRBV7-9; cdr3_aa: CASSPGQGGTNEQFF; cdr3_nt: TGTGCCAGCAGCCCCGGACAGGGTGGCACTAATGAGCAGTTCTTC
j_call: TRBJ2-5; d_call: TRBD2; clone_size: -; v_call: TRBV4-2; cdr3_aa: CASSLTSGVGETQYF; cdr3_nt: TGTGCCAGCAGCCTCACTAGCGGAGTGGGAGAGACCCAGTACTTC
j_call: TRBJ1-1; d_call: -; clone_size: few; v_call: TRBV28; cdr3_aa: CASSFAGRGGAEAFF; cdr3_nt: TGTGCCAGCAGTTTTGCTGGGCGCGGGGGGGCTGAAGCTTTCTTT
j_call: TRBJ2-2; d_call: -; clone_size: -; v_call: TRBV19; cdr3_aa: CASSIVAGTLTGELFF; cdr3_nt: TGTGCCAGTAGTATAGTAGCCGGGACACTAACCGGAGAGCTGTTTTTT
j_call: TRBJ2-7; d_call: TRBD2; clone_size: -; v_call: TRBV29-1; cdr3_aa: CSVLTSEGYEQYF; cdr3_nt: TGCAGCGTGCTGACTAGCGAGGGCTACGAGCAGTACTTC
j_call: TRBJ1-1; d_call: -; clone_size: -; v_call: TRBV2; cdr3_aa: CASSVPGLGTEAFF; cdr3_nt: TGTGCCAGCAGTGTTCCGGGTTTGGGTACTGAAGCTTTCTTT
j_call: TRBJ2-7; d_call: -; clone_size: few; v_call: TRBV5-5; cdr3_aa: CASGLGGQVYEQYF; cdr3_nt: TGTGCCAGCGGGTTGGGGGGGCAGGTCTACGAGCAGTACTTC
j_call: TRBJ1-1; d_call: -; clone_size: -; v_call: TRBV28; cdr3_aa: CATGYRGAFF; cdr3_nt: TGTGCCACGGGATACCGAGGAGCTTTCTTT
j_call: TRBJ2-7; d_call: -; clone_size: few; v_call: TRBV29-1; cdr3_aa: CSVRLADEQYF; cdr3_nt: TGCAGCGTTCGCCTAGCCGACGAGCAGTACTTC
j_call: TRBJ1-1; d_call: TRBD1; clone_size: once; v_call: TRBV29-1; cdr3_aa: CSATGQAATEAFF; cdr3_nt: TGCAGCGCAACCGGACAGGCCGCCACTGAAGCTTTCTTT
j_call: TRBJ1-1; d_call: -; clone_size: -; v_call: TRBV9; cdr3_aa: CASSPRRLPTHTEAFF; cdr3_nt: TGTGCCAGCAGCCCCCGCCGACTCCCGACCCACACTGAAGCTTTCTTT
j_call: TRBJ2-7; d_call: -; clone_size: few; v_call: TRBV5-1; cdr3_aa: CASNIGVSSYEQYF; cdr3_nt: TGCGCCAGCAATATCGGGGTGAGCTCCTACGAGCAGTACTTC
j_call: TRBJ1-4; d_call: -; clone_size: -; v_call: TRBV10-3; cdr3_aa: CAISAGANLGGEKLFF; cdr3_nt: TGTGCCATCTCGGCGGGGGCCAACTTAGGAGGTGAAAAACTGTTTTTT
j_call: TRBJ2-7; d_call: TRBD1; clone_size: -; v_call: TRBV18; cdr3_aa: CASSPPERSRGSSAYEQYF; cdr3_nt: TGTGCCAGCTCACCTCCCGAGAGGAGCAGGGGGTCGTCTGCCTACGAGCAGTACTTC
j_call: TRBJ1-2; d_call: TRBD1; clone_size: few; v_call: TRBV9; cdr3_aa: CASSPQGQGANYGYTF; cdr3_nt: TGTGCCAGCAGCCCCCAGGGACAGGGAGCTAACTATGGCTACACCTTC
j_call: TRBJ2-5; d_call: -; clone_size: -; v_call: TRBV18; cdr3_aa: CASSPPNQRETQYF; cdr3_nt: TGTGCCAGCTCACCACCGAACCAGCGGGAGACCCAGTACTTC
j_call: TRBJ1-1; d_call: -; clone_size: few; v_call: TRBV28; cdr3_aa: CASSYFRRATEAFF; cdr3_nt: TGTGCCAGCAGTTATTTCCGCAGGGCAACTGAAGCTTTCTTT
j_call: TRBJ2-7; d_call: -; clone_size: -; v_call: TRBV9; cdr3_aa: CASSVESGYEQYF; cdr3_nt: TGTGCCAGCAGCGTAGAGTCGGGATACGAGCAGTACTTC
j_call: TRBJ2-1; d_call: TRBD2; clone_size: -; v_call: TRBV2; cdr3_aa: CASSEAPAGGNEQFF; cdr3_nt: TGTGCCAGCAGTGAGGCCCCAGCGGGAGGGAATGAGCAGTTCTTC
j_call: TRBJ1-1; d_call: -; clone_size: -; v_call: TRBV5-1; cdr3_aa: CASSLGGLGTEAFF; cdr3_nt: TGCGCCAGCAGCTTGGGAGGGCTCGGGACTGAAGCTTTCTTT